This TCR beta chain was sequenced during a study of shared clonotypes between healthy human individuals. Findings of the study overall: Lower generation probabilities were found for non-shared clonotypes than for those shared by all four donors.

The CDR3 is 13 amino acids. Germline CDR1 SQVTM, CDR2 ANQGSEA. V lost 6 bases and J 2 bases, leaving 10 bases between the germline ends. In the original analysis: Junction-only sequences produced by ImmunoSEQ had no quality scores, so filtering differed. Assay used: immunoSEQ multiplex PCR; TCRdb lists only in-frame clones, some missing. V and J calls and clone size follow that table, whereas D and trimming were derived from the DNA. The data contain roughly 850,000 clones, 90% to 97% of them singletons. This clone was detected once. Its antigen is unknown. Naive CD8 populations comprised CD45RO-negative cells positively selected for CCR7, excluding terminally differentiated effector memory CD45RA+ cells. All donors were Caucasian adults living in Nashville, Tennessee.

This sequence originates from a man younger than 45 in good health. The sequencing sample was made of naive CD8+ T cells sorted from blood. The chain uses TRBV29-1 and TRBJ2-2; a weak D match, TRBD1 (6 bases). CDR3 sequence reads: CSVVRGNTGELFF. CDR3 sequence (DNA): TGCAGCGTGGTCAGGGGTAACACCGGGGAGCTGTTTTTT.